The 10 T cell receptor beta chains below all came from one sample that was sequenced in a study of glioma-infiltrating T cells. Amplification of TCR alpha and beta CDR3 regions from RNA used iRepertoire nested multiplex PCR. Each CDR3 protein is one row after TCRdb ran MiXCR on the multiplex PCR reads. Among fewer than 500,000 distinct CDR3 sequences, 41% were seen once, and the ten largest hold 12%. The material sequenced was glioma tissue, nonneoplastic brain tissue, or PBMCs (not recorded which). The receptors were gathered from a human donor with low-grade glioma or glioblastoma, undergoing nonglioma brain surgery, or in good health (not recorded which).

At least ten counts were recorded for this clonotype. The V and J genes are TRBV20-1 and TRBJ1-2, with D hard to call. Trimming pared 2 bases from V and 1 base from J, leaving 5 bases between. The CDR3 sequence is 12 residues long. Germline CDR1 reads DFQATT; CDR2 reads SNEGSKA (reference sequence). CDR3 DNA: TGCAGTGCTAGAAACCATAACTATGGCTACACCTTC. It encodes CSARNHNYGYTF.

The chain recombines TRBV24-1 with TRBJ2-7; 7 bases map to TRBD1. V was pared by 4 bases and J by 2 bases, with 4 bases of the junction left unmatched. The CDR3 consists of 14 residues. Germline CDR1 KGHDR, CDR2 SFDVKD. The CDR3 DNA reads as TGTGCCACCAGTGACTCCGGGACAGCCTACGAGCAGTACTTC. Protein: CATSDSGTAYEQYF.

This clonotype has at least ten counts. The rearrangement joins TRBV27 to TRBJ2-1; possibly TRBD1 or TRBD2 for D (5 bases each). V was cut by 7 bases and J by 6 bases, with 28 bases left in between. The CDR3 has 18 residues. Germline CDR1 and CDR2: MNHEY and SMNVEV (reference sequence). The CDR3 sequence: CASIPMLLRGAGVNEQFF. The CDR3 DNA sequence: TGTGCCAGCATTCCAATGCTTCTGCGAGGGGCAGGAGTCAATGAGCAGTTCTTC.

In this sample, this clonotype turned up a few times. V usage is TRBV20-1 and J usage is TRBJ1-2; D uncertain. The germline V and J ends were trimmed by 3 bases and 6 bases, with 11 bases remaining between them. CDR3 size: 12 residues. Germline CDR1 is DFQATT and CDR2 is SNEGSKA (reference sequence). Here the CDR3 reads CSARTGLHGYTF. CDR3 in DNA: TGCAGTGCTAGGACGGGGTTACATGGCTACACCTTC.

About this clonotype itself: A much larger clone differs from this one at a single base, so this may be a read error. The conserved phenylalanine or tryptophan is not found at the CDR3 terminus, so this likely reflects a read error. The J gene is TRBJ2-1, the V gene TRBV28; no firm D call. This CDR3 comprises 14 residues. CDR1 MDHEN and CDR2 SYDVKM come from the germline V gene. Trimming took 1 base from V and 10 from J, leaving 14 bases between them. CDR3 DNA sequence: TGTGCCAGCAGTTTATTCCCCGGACCTGGGGAGCAGTTCCTC. This encodes CASSLFPGPGEQFL.

Notes on this clonotype: In this CDR3 the conserved last residue, phenylalanine or tryptophan, is missing, so a read error is likely. The DNA is omitted, as the CDR3 cannot be located on it reliably, and the CDR3 follows TCRdb's listing. This rearrangement joins TRBV6-2 or TRBV6-3 to TRBJ1-2; TRBD1 was called by the table and not checked on the DNA. From germline, CDR1 is MNHEY and CDR2 SVGEGT. The CDR3 region is 15 residues in length, termini included. CDR3 loop: CASRRDRGTDYGYNL.

The genes are TRBV20-1 and TRBJ2-7, with 7 bases matching TRBD1. This CDR3 is built from 15 residues. The V gene end was trimmed by 0 bases and the J gene end by 2 bases; junction bases not matched to a gene: 7. Germline V gene data show CDR1 as DFQATT and CDR2 as SNEGSKA (reference sequence). CDR3 coding DNA: TGCAGTGCTAGAGATCCAACAGGGGCGGCCTACGAGCAGTACTTC. This encodes CSARDPTGAAYEQYF.

V usage is TRBV2 and J usage is TRBJ2-1, with D perhaps TRBD2 (5 bases). V lost 10 bases and J 9 bases, leaving 16 bases between the germline ends. The CDR3 contains 12 residues. Germline CDR1 is SNHLY and CDR2 is FYNNEI. CDR3 loop: CATGKELVEQFF. The CDR3 DNA reads as TGTGCCACCGGGAAGGAGCTGGTTGAGCAGTTCTTC.

This clonotype is a singleton in its sample. The chain links TRBV10-2 to TRBJ2-2; tentative D call: TRBD2 (6 bases). This CDR3 region has 16 residues. Germline V gene lookup returns CDR1 WSHSY and CDR2 SAAADI. V lost 3 bases and J lost 1, with 12 bases in between. The CDR3: CASSDSSGQNTGELFF. The CDR3 DNA reads TGCGCCAGCAGTGACTCAAGCGGGCAGAACACCGGGGAGCTGTTTTTT.

V is TRBV2 and J is TRBJ2-2; TRBD2 agrees at 9 bases. Germline V gives CDR1 SNHLY, CDR2 FYNNEI. V was pared by 8 bases and J by 4 bases, with 5 bases of the junction left unmatched. CDR3 length: 14 residues. The CDR3 DNA sequence: TGTGCCAGCTCGGGACTAGCAACCACCGGGGAGCTGTTTTTT. This gives the protein CASSGLATTGELFF.